This T cell receptor (beta chain) was identified in a study of T cells expressing NK-cell markers. Findings and limits, study-wide: The leading position in the CD3+CD56-NKG2C+ fraction of a handful of donors also went to these clonotypes. CD8+ T cells in a handful of donors included dominant NKG2C+ clonotypes at roughly 1.0-8%.

Note on this clonotype: The target antigen is unknown.

As the method of synthesis, 5'RACE template switching with UMIs yielded TCR beta cDNA. From the 5' RACE reads, TCRdb lists one entry per CDR3 protein and no DNA. Its clone listing holds tens of thousands of distinct CDR3 sequences. This CDR3 contains 14 residues. Germline-derived CDR1 and CDR2 are MDHEN and SYDVKM. This TCR was sampled from a woman between 18 and 75 years old in good health. The specimen was blood T cells: a sorted CD56 or NKG2C T cell subset, CD4+ or CD8+ T cells, or bulk PBMC T cells (not recorded which). V and J are TRBV28 and TRBJ2-2; TCRdb lists TRBD1, though no DNA is available to test this call. CDR3 sequence: CASWPRQGAGELFF.